The clone carrying this T cell receptor beta chain was counted ten times or more. Clones were sequenced by immunoSEQ multiplex PCR, and TCRdb holds only the in-frame ones, with some missing. Of about 300,000 clones in the sample, around 84% were seen once. This specimen belongs to a study of blood T cell repertoires in COVID-19. The junction had 12 bases not matched to a gene; V was cut back by 0 bases and J by 2 bases. The CDR3 loop spans 19 amino acids. Germline-derived CDR1 and CDR2 are SGDLS and YYNGEE. This chain joins TRBV9 and TRBJ2-1; 9 nucleotides match TRBD2. The clonotype was recovered from a man aged 70 or older with acute or convalescent COVID-19. Sequencing used peripheral blood. The CDR3 DNA reads TGTGCCAGCAGCGTAGCTAATTGGATTCTAGCGGGGACCTACAATGAGCAGTTCTTC. As protein: CASSVANWILAGTYNEQFF.